One and the same sample provided the 30 T cell receptor beta chains below, sequenced in a study of HIV-infected children after antiretroviral therapy interruption. Specified treatment: PENTA 11 planned treatment interruption arm or continuous ART arm. The TCR library was built from RNA with a 3' RACE protocol and unique molecular identifiers. Via MiXCR, TCRdb re-called the 3' RACE reads, giving one row per CDR3 protein. The sample includes some 51,000 distinct CDR3 sequences, approximately 4.3% of them seen just once. This sample comprised CD45RA+ CD4+ T cells from PBMCs, pooled from several time points, obtained from a donor given antiretroviral therapy, either interrupted or continuous. Regarding subset: naive CD4+ CD45RA+ CD45RO- T cells. The receptors originated from a pool of human donors with HIV.

The rearrangement uses TRBV20-1 and TRBJ1-2, with 9 nucleotides matching TRBD1. In germline, CDR1 is DFQATT, CDR2 SNEGSKA (reference sequence). With V trimmed by 2 bases and J by 8 bases, 12 bases remained unmatched. This CDR3 is 15 amino acids long. The CDR3 spells CSARITGGASRGYTF. The CDR3 nucleotides are TGCAGTGCTAGAATAACAGGGGGCGCTTCTAGAGGCTACACCTTC.

This chain links TRBV12-3 or TRBV12-4 with TRBJ2-1; 7 nucleotides line up with TRBD1. Losses at the gene ends were 6 bases for V and 5 bases for J; bases not matched to a gene: 22. The CDR3 runs 19 residues. The CDR3 here is CASSYPVVHGTALHNEQFF. In DNA form, the CDR3 reads TGTGCCAGCAGCTACCCAGTTGTTCACGGGACAGCCTTACACAATGAGCAGTTCTTC.

This clonotype was counted many times. This chain joins TRBV7-6 and TRBJ2-5, with 12 bases that match TRBD2. CDR1 is SGHVS and CDR2 is FNYEAQ in the germline V gene. V trimming: 4 bases; J trimming: 3 bases; junction bases outside the gene matches: 3. This CDR3 has 15 residues. CDR3 bases: TGTGCCAGCAGCTCTAGCGGGGGGGTCAAAGAGACCCAGTACTTC. Its translation is CASSSSGGVKETQYF. Drawing the rest from reference TRBV7-6 and TRBJ2-5, the complete variable domain is GAGVSQSPRYKVTKRGQDVALRCDPISGHVSLYWYRQALGQGPEFLTYFNYEAQQDKSGLPNDRFSAERPEGSISTLTIQRTEQRDSAMYRCASSSSGGVKETQYFGPGTRLLVL.

The chain carries TRBV27 and TRBJ1-6; 7 bases agree with TRBD1. The CDR3 runs to 13 residues. With 6 bases clipped from V and 10 bases from J, the junction kept 6 bases outside the gene matches. CDR1 and CDR2 from the germline V gene are MNHEY and SMNVEV (reference sequence). CDR3 DNA sequence: TGTGCCAGCAGCACCGGGACAGCATCACCCCTCCACTTT. It codes for CASSTGTASPLHF.

The sample holds a few counts of this clonotype. The J gene is TRBJ2-2, the V gene TRBV3-1; no reliable D call. Trimming took off 1 base at V and 5 bases at J, with 5 bases between the two ends. The CDR3 extends over 13 amino acids. Germline-derived CDR1 and CDR2 are LGHDT and YNNKEL (reference sequence). CDR3 bases: TGTGCCAGCAGCCAAGGAACAACCGGGGAGCTGTTTTTT. Translated, it gives CASSQGTTGELFF.

At least ten counts were recorded for this clonotype. The chain uses TRBV6-1 and TRBJ2-1, with 14 bases lining up with TRBD2. Germline CDR1 and CDR2: MNHNS and SASEGT. Unmatched junction bases numbered 4, after V lost 5 bases and J lost 4 bases. CDR3 length: 16 residues. CDR3 nucleotide sequence: TGTGCCAGCAGTCCTCGACTAGCGGGGGGGTACAATGAGCAGTTCTTC. As protein: CASSPRLAGGYNEQFF.

There are many counts of this clonotype. The CDR3 DNA reads TGTGCCAGCAGCTTAGCCGGACTAGGGCCAGATACGCAGTATTTT. The encoded protein is CASSLAGLGPDTQYF. The chain employs TRBV11-3 and TRBJ2-3; 7 bases line up with TRBD2. CDR1 SGHNT and CDR2 YENEEA come from the germline V gene. The junction had 5 bases not matched to a gene; V was cut back by 1 base and J by 4 bases. This CDR3 comprises 15 residues.

This clonotype was counted at least ten times. The V gene is TRBV3-1, the J gene TRBJ2-5, with a possible D match to TRBD2 (5 bases). Germline loops: CDR1 LGHDT, CDR2 YNNKEL (reference sequence). This CDR3 region has 13 residues. Deletions cut 8 bases from V and 3 bases from J, with 13 bases between. The DNA of the CDR3 is TGTGCCAGCGAGGGCGGCAGAGAAGAGACCCAGTACTTC. It yields the protein CASEGGREETQYF.

This clonotype was recorded a few times. The chain is built from TRBV20-1 and TRBJ2-7, with D perhaps TRBD1 (5 bases). The germline gives CDR1 DFQATT, CDR2 SNEGSKA (reference sequence). V was pared by 6 bases and J by 1 base, with 7 bases between. The CDR3 is made up of 11 amino acids. The CDR3 spells CSAHRSYEQYF. CDR3 sequence (DNA): TGCAGTGCCCACAGGTCCTACGAGCAGTACTTC.

The chain recombines TRBV5-6 with TRBJ2-7; tentative D call: TRBD2 (6 bases). The CDR3 covers 15 residues. Trimming left V 1 base short and J 1 base short, with 12 bases between. Germline values: CDR1 SGHDT, CDR2 YYEEEE. The CDR3 DNA is TGTGCCAGCAGCTTGACCGGGACTCTTTCCTACGAGCAGTACTTC. It yields the protein CASSLTGTLSYEQYF.

This clonotype was counted many times. The rearrangement uses TRBV24-1 and TRBJ2-7; D might be TRBD1 (6 bases). CDR1 and CDR2 from the germline V gene are KGHDR and SFDVKD. CDR3 size: 13 residues. V gave up 4 bases and J gave up 3 bases, with 9 bases separating them. The CDR3 loop is CATSDRDIYEQYF. CDR3 in DNA: TGTGCCACCAGTGACCGGGACATCTACGAGCAGTACTTC.

The gene calls are TRBV24-1 and TRBJ2-1, with D hard to call. Germline CDR1 reads KGHDR; CDR2 reads SFDVKD. Trimming removed 3 bases at V and 5 bases at J, with 16 bases between. The CDR3 spans 16 residues. The CDR3: CATSDVGPRSHNEQFF. As DNA, the CDR3 is TGTGCCACCAGTGATGTCGGGCCAAGATCCCACAATGAGCAGTTCTTC.

Judged by abundance, this clonotype is medium-sized. The V gene is TRBV4-2, the J gene TRBJ2-3, with D tentatively TRBD2 (6 bases). Between the trimmed V and J ends, which lost 4 bases and 4 bases, there was a span of 21 bases. The CDR3 length is 17 residues. The V gene's germline CDR1 is LGHNA and CDR2 YNFKEQ. CDR3 nucleotides: TGTGCCAGCAGCCTCGAGCGGCTAGCGAACGGGGCAGATACGCAGTATTTT. Its translation is CASSLERLANGADTQYF.

This clonotype was detected ten times or more. The V and J genes are TRBV20-1 and TRBJ2-3, with TRBD2 matching 11 bases. Germline V lookup: CDR1 DFQATT, CDR2 SNEGSKA (reference sequence). The CDR3 length is 14 residues. Germline trimming cut 1 base from V and 7 bases from J; bases unmatched to any gene: 4. CDR3 sequence (DNA): TGCAGTGCTAGAGGGACTAGCGGGCTTCATACGCAGTATTTT. Translating gives CSARGTSGLHTQYF.

This clonotype occurred many times. This chain joins TRBV7-8 and TRBJ2-7; 7 bases map to TRBD2. The J segment lost 2 bases and the V segment lost 2 bases, leaving 6 bases of the junction unmatched. The CDR3 spans 15 residues. Looked up from germline, CDR1 is SGHVS and CDR2 is FQNEAQ. CDR3 in DNA: TGTGCCAGCAGCTTAAACGCTGGGGGGGCCTACGAGCAGTACTTC. Its translation: CASSLNAGGAYEQYF.

The sample holds many counts of this clonotype. This rearrangement joins TRBV10-3 to TRBJ1-1; D remains unclear. The CDR3 is made up of 14 amino acids. Trimming left V 7 bases short and J 0 bases short, with 12 bases between. CDR1 is ENHRY, CDR2 SYGVKD, per germline. CDR3 sequence (DNA): TGTGCCATCACGAGTCGAGGTATGAACACTGAAGCTTTCTTT. Residues: CAITSRGMNTEAFF.

This clonotype was picked up many times. This chain connects TRBV29-1 to TRBJ1-2, with 7 bases fitting TRBD1. In germline, CDR1 is SQVTM, CDR2 ANQGSEA. This CDR3 is built from 12 residues. V lost 4 bases and J lost 13; bases outside the gene matches: 12. In DNA, the CDR3 is TGCAGCGTTGTAGAAGGGGGCCGGTCGAGCACCTTC. It specifies CSVVEGGRSSTF.

This clonotype was counted ten times or more. The V call is TRBV12-5, the J call TRBJ2-7, with a tentative D call TRBD2 (6 bases). There are 13 residues in the CDR3. Deletions cut 0 bases from V and 5 bases from J, with 8 bases between. CDR1 and CDR2 (germline): LGHNT, FRNRAP. The CDR3 DNA reads TGTGCTAGTGGTTTGGTCGGGGGTGACGAGCAGTACTTC. Its translation is CASGLVGGDEQYF.

This clonotype has only a few counts. The chain is built from TRBV5-1 and TRBJ2-4; D is uncertain. Germline CDR1 reads SGHRS; CDR2 reads YFSETQ. The V and J ends lost 0 bases and 0 bases respectively, with 10 bases between them. CDR3 length: 16 amino acids. The CDR3 coding sequence is TGCGCCAGCAGCTTGGTTGGATCCATAGCCAAAAACATTCAGTACTTC. This translates into CASSLVGSIAKNIQYF.

The V and J genes are TRBV19 and TRBJ1-2, with D unresolved. The germline CDR1 and CDR2 sequences are LNHDA and SQIVND (reference sequence). The CDR3 spans 12 residues. The V end lost 5 bases, the J end lost 4 bases, and 8 bases lay between the germline ends. CDR3 region: CASSSTFYGYTF. The DNA of the CDR3 is TGTGCCAGTAGTTCCACGTTCTATGGCTACACCTTC. Together with reference TRBV19 and TRBJ1-2, the CDR3 gives the full variable domain: DGGITQSPKYLFRKEGQNVTLSCEQNLNHDAMYWYRQDPGQGLRLIYYSQIVNDFQKGDIAEGYSVSREKKESFPLTVTSAQKNPTAFYLCASSSTFYGYTFGSGTRLTVV.

In this sample, this clonotype turned up many times. This chain links TRBV14 with TRBJ2-1; the D is unclear. The V gene lost 2 bases and the J gene lost 12 bases, with 11 bases spanning the gap. Per germline, CDR1 SGHDN and CDR2 FVKESK. The CDR3 is 12 amino acids. The CDR3 spells CASSQNSLLQFF. The DNA for the CDR3 is TGTGCCAGCAGCCAAAATAGTTTGTTGCAGTTCTTC.

This clonotype was counted between two and nine times. The chain joins TRBV6-4 to TRBJ2-1; TRBD2 matches 8 bases. From germline, CDR1 is MRHNA and CDR2 SNTAGT. Trimming cost V 6 bases and J 7 bases; bases outside gene matches: 11. The CDR3 has 15 residues. The CDR3 nucleotides are TGTGCCAGCAGCCGGGCGGGGGGCCGGGGAAATGAGCAGTTCTTC. The encoded protein is CASSRAGGRGNEQFF.

This clonotype was seen ten or more times. This chain links TRBV21-1 with TRBJ1-5. TRBV21-1 is a pseudogene. There are 13 residues in the CDR3. The CDR3 DNA reads TGTGCCAGCAGCGGTCTAGCGGGTCAGCCCCAGCATTTT. Its protein is CASSGLAGQPQHF.

At least ten counts were recorded for this clonotype. The J gene is TRBJ2-7, the V gene TRBV28, with a weak D call TRBD1 (6 bases). Trimming removed 5 bases at V and 0 bases at J, with 11 bases between. The CDR3 has 14 amino acids. Germline assignment: CDR1 MDHEN and CDR2 SYDVKM. CDR3 residues: CASSTGTRSYEQYF. The CDR3 DNA reads TGTGCCAGCAGTACCGGGACACGCTCCTACGAGCAGTACTTC.

This clonotype was found a few times. This sequence joins TRBV4-2 and TRBJ2-5; the D is unclear. The CDR3 is 13 residues long. Trimming removed 4 bases from V and 11 bases from J, with 17 bases in between. Germline lookup yields CDR1 LGHNA and CDR2 YNFKEQ. CDR3 loop: CASSPVDGPVQYF. The CDR3 DNA follows: TGTGCCAGCAGCCCAGTGGACGGCCCTGTTCAGTACTTC.

The sample holds many counts of this clonotype. The rearrangement links TRBV7-9 to TRBJ2-3; D call uncertain. The V end was cut by 5 bases, the J end by 0 bases, with 12 bases between. CDR3 length: 15 residues. CDR1 is SEHNR, CDR2 FQNEAQ, per germline (reference sequence). The DNA of the CDR3 is TGTGCCAGCAGCCTACGGACGGGTAGCACAGATACGCAGTATTTT. Its translation: CASSLRTGSTDTQYF.

This clonotype occurred many times. The chain uses TRBV28 and TRBJ2-3; D is perhaps TRBD1 (6 bases). The CDR3 length is 15 residues. V was clipped by 5 bases and J by 3 bases, with 15 bases between them. Per the germline V gene, CDR1 is MDHEN and CDR2 is SYDVKM. CDR3 coding DNA: TGTGCCAGCAGTCAGACAGGACCGATAACAGATACGCAGTATTTT. Translating it yields CASSQTGPITDTQYF.

In its sample, this clonotype was seen many times. This chain joins TRBV3-1 and TRBJ1-1; 9 bases match TRBD1. The CDR3 loop spans 13 amino acids. The germline V gene has CDR1 LGHDT and CDR2 YNNKEL (reference sequence). V gave up 6 bases and J gave up 8 bases; unmatched junction bases: 7. The CDR3 bases are TGTGCCAGCAGACAACAGGGGGCGGCGGAAGCTTTCTTT. Translated, it gives CASRQQGAAEAFF.

This clonotype ranks as medium-sized (0.01 to 0.1%). This chain links TRBV11-2 with TRBJ2-3; D tentatively fits TRBD1 or TRBD2 (5 bases each). CDR3 length: 16 amino acids. Trimming removed 2 bases from V and 4 bases from J, with 16 bases in between. The germline V gene encodes CDR1 SGHAT and CDR2 FQNNGV. The CDR3: CASSLSAGTAPDTQYF. The CDR3 DNA reads as TGTGCCAGCAGCTTATCTGCAGGGACGGCGCCAGATACGCAGTATTTT.

This clonotype has ten or more counts. The chain carries TRBV6-1 and TRBJ2-3; the D is unclear. The CDR3 extends over 11 amino acids. Trimming took off 6 bases at V and 5 bases at J, with 6 bases between the two ends. Germline assignment: CDR1 MNHNS and CDR2 SASEGT. CDR3 sequence (DNA): TGTGCCAGCAGGGGTGGAGATACGCAGTATTTT. Translated: CASRGGDTQYF.